This TCR beta chain was identified in a study of cytomegalovirus exposure and HLA in healthy donors. Points from the study as a whole: Relative to the approximately 670-donor mean, N-insertions were reportedly fewer in an Asian-associated ancestry cluster in a later analysis. Across donors, most TCRs were seen rarely, yet some public ones were widespread.

V lost 4 bases to trimming and J lost 9 bases; unmatched junction nucleotides: 7. Germline loops: CDR1 SNHLY, CDR2 FYNNEI. This CDR3 comprises 14 residues. 60 Vbeta and 13 Jbeta primers were used in PCR. This table comes from immunoSEQ multiplex PCR, and its TCRdb copy is limited to in-frame clones, with some not included. Reported are over 110,000 clones; the ten largest clones contain 0.8% to 1%. Regarding this clone: Its cognate antigen is unknown.

The clonotype originates from a male donor in good health and CMV-seronegative. The gene calls are TRBV2 and TRBJ2-1; 9 nucleotides match TRBD1. The specimen sequenced was PBMCs. In DNA, the CDR3 is TGTGCCAGCAGTGTAGGGACAGGGAGGAGTGAGCAGTTCTTC. Translated: CASSVGTGRSEQFF.